The T cell receptor (beta chain) described here comes from a study of blood T cell repertoires in COVID-19. For the study at large: From the United States, Italy and Spain came samples of acute and convalescent COVID-19. PBMCs, B-cell-depleted T cells, or T cells provided the cDNA or gDNA that made up the material.

In the source study's methods: From reference gene primer amplification, estimates of nucleated cell counts were derived. Assay: immunoSEQ multiplex PCR; the TCRdb copy retains only in-frame clones and omits some. That table is the source of V, J and clone size, and D and trimming were worked out from the DNA. The sample holds about 80,000 clones, approximately 83% seen once. The CDR3 runs to 16 residues. After removal of 1 base from V and 9 bases from J, the junction contained 14 bases not matched to a gene. The germline gives CDR1 SEHNR, CDR2 FQNEAQ (reference sequence). The J gene is TRBJ1-2, the V gene TRBV7-9; 7 nucleotides match TRBD1. The sample comprised peripheral blood. This receptor was identified in a human donor in a cohort sampled during active COVID-19. The CDR3 nucleotides read TGTGCCAGCAGCTTAGGGCGGACCGACAGGGCGGAGAGCTACACCTTC. Translating gives CASSLGRTDRAESYTF.